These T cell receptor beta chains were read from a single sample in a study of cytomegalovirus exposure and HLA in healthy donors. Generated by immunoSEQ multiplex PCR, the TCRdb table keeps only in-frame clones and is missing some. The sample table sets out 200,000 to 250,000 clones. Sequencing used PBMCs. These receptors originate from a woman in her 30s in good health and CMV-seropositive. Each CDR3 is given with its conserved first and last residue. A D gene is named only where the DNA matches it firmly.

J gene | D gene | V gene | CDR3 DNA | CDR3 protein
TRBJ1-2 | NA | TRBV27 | TGTGCCAGCAGTTTACAGGAGGGTGACGGCTACACCTTC | CASSLQEGDGYTF
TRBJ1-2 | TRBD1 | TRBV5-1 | TGCGCCAGCAGCTTGGGGGCACAGGGGAGCCTGGGCTATGGCTACACCTTC | CASSLGAQGSLGYGYTF
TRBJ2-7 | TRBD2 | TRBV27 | TGTGCCAGCAGTTTCGGGACTAGGCGGGGGTACGAGCAGTACTTC | CASSFGTRRGYEQYF
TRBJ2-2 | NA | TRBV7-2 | TGTGCCAGCAGCTTGGAAGCGGTAAACACCGGGGAGCTGTTTTTT | CASSLEAVNTGELFF
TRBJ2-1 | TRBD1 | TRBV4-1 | TGCGCCAGCAGCCACCCGACAGGGGATGAGCAGTTCTTC | CASSHPTGDEQFF
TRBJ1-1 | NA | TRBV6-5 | TGTGCCAGCACCCAAAGGGGGTTACCCACTGAAGCTTTCTTT | CASTQRGLPTEAFF
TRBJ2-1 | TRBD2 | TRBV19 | TGTGCCAGTAGTATAAGGGTACTAGCGGGGGCCTACAATGAGCAGTTCTTC | CASSIRVLAGAYNEQFF
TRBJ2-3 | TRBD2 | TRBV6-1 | TGTGCCAGCGCCTGGACTAGAGGAGGGACAGATACGCAGTATTTT | CASAWTRGGTDTQYF
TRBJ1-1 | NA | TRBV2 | TGTGCCAGCAGTTATCAGACTGAAGCTTTCTTT | CASSYQTEAFF
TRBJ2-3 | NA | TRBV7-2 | TGTGCCAGCAGCTTCACAGTAAGCACAGATACGCAGTATTTT | CASSFTVSTDTQYF
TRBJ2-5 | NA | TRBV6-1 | TGTGCCGGAAGTCGTCAGGGCCAAGAGACCCAGTACTTC | CAGSRQGQETQYF
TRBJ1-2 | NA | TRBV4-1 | TGCGCCAGCAGCCTAGGGGCTAACTATGGCTACACCTTC | CASSLGANYGYTF
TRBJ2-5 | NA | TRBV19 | TGTGCCAGTAGTATGGCGGGGCGAGAGACCCAGTACTTC | CASSMAGRETQYF
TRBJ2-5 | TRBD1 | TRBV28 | TGTGCCAGCAGTCCGGGACAGGGTGGACAGACCCAGTACTTC | CASSPGQGGQTQYF
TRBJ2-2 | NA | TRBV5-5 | TGTGCCAGCAGCTTGGCCGACAGGCCGGCCGGGGAGCTGTTTTTT | CASSLADRPAGELFF
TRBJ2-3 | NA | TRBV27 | TGTGCCAGCGCAGGCTGGGGCGGCACAGATACGCAGTATTTT | CASAGWGGTDTQYF
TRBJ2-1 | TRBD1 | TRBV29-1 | TGCAGCGTTCCCAGGGGGCCCTCCTACAATGAGCAGTTCTTC | CSVPRGPSYNEQFF
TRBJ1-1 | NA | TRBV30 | TGTGCCTGGAGTGTAGGGGGGGCTAGCACTGAAGCTTTCTTT | CAWSVGGASTEAFF
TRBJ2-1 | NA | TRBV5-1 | TGCGCCAGCAGCTCCCACGGTACCCTTATCTACAATGAGCAGTTCTTC | CASSSHGTLIYNEQFF
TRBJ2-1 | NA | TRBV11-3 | TGTGCCAGCAGCAGAGGGAATGAGCAGTTCTTC | CASSRGNEQFF
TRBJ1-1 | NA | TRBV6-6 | TGTGCCAGCAGCCCTACAGGGAATCCCGGGAACACTGAAGCTTTCTTT | CASSPTGNPGNTEAFF
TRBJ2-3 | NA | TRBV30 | TGTGCCTGGAGCCCGGGGACTCCGCACCCAGATACGCAGTATTTT | CAWSPGTPHPDTQYF
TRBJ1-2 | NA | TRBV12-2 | TGTGCAAGTCGACTCTGTGGCTACACCTTC | CASRLCGYTF
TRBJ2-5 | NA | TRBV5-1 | TGCGCCAGCAGCTTGAAGGGTACTCGCGGGGAGACCCAGTACTTC | CASSLKGTRGETQYF
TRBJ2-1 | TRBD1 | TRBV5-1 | TGCGCCAGCAGCTTGGACAGGGGGCTCTACAATGAGCAGTTCTTC | CASSLDRGLYNEQFF
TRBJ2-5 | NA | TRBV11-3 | TGTGCCAGCAGCTTGGGGCGAGGATCAGAGACCCAGTACTTC | CASSLGRGSETQYF
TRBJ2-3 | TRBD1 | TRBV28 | TGTGCCAGCAAGCTTACGGGACAGAGTGGGGATACGCAGTATTTT | CASKLTGQSGDTQYF
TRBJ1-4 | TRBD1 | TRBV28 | TGTGCCAGCGGAATTTTGATCGGGACAGGGGAAGGGGCTAATGAAAAACTGTTTTTT | CASGILIGTGEGANEKLFF
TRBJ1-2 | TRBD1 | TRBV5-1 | TGCGCCAGCGGGACAGGGGGCGACTATGGCTACACCTTC | CASGTGGDYGYTF
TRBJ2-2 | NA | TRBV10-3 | TGTGCCATCAGTGAGTCGTTGCAGTATAACACCGGGGAGCTGTTTTTT | CAISESLQYNTGELFF
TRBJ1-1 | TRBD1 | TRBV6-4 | TGTGCCAGCAGTGGGGACAGAGGGACTGAAGCTTTCTTT | CASSGDRGTEAFF
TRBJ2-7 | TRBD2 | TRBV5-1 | TGCGCCAGCACCTTCGTGGGAGGGCCTTCATCCGAGCAGTACTTC | CASTFVGGPSSEQYF
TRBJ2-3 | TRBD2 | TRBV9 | TGTGCCAGCAGCGTAGCTCCAGCGGGGAGCACAGATACGCAGTATTTT | CASSVAPAGSTDTQYF
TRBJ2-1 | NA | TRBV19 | TGTGCCAGTAGTGGGGCCCGCGGGGGCTTATACAATGAGCAGTTCTTC | CASSGARGGLYNEQFF
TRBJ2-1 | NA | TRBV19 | TGTGCCAGTAGTATAGCAGGAATTCCCTCCTACAATGAGCAGTTCTTC | CASSIAGIPSYNEQFF